The T cell receptor beta chain under discussion was sequenced for a study of blood T cell repertoires in COVID-19. Assay used: immunoSEQ multiplex PCR; TCRdb lists only in-frame clones, some missing. This table has approximately 250,000 clones, around 89% appearing once. The CDR3 is made up of 14 amino acids. Trimming shortened V by 3 bases and J by 7 bases, and 15 bases separated the two germline ends. This clone has just a few counts. Participants reported their clinical history, and cohort assignment relied on those reports. This chain links TRBV23-1 with TRBJ1-1; D remains unclear. TRBV23-1 is recorded as an ORF, its role being uncertain. Material for sequencing was PBMCs or T cells enriched from blood (not recorded which). This sequence originates from a woman aged 35 to 49 with acute COVID-19. The CDR3 here is CASSHSPGFNEAFF. CDR3 in DNA: TGCGCCAGCAGTCATAGTCCCGGGTTCAATGAAGCTTTCTTT.